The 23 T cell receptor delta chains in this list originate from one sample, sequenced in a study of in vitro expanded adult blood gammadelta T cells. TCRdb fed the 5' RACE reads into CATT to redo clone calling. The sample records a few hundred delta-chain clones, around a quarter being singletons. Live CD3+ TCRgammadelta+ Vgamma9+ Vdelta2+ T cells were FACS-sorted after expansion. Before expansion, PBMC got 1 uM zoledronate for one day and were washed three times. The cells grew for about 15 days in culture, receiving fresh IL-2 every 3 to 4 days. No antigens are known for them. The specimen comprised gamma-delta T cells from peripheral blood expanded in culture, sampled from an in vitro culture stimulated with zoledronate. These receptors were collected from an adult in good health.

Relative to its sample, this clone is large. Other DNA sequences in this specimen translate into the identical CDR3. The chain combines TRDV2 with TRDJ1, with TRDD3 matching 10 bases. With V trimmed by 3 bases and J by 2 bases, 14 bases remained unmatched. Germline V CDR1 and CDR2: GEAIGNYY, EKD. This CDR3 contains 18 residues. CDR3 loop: CACDGLGDKATRTDKLIF. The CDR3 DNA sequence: TGTGCCTGTGACGGGCTGGGGGATAAAGCAACGCGGACCGATAAACTCATCTTT.

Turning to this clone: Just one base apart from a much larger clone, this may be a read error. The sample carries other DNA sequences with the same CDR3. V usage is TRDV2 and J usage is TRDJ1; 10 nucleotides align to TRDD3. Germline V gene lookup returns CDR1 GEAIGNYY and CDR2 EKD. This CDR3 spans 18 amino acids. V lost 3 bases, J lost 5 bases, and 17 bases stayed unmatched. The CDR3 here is CACDGLGDKATRTDKLIF. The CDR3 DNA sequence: TGTGCCTGTGACGGGCTGGGGGATAAAGCAACGCGGACAGATAAACTCATCTTT.

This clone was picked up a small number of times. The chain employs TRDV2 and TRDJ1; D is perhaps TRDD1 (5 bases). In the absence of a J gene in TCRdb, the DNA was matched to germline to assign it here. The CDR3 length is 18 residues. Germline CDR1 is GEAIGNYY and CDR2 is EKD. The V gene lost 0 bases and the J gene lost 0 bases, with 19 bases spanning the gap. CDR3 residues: CACDTVPAKINDTDKLIF. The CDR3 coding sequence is TGTGCCTGTGACACCGTTCCAGCCAAAATAAATGACACCGATAAACTCATCTTT.

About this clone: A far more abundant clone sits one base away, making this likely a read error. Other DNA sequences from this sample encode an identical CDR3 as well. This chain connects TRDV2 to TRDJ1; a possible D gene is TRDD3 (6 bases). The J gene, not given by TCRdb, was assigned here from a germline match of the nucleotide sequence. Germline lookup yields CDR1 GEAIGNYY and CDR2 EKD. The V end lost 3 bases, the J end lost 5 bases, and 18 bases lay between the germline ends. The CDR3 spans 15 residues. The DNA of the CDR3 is TGTGCCTGTGACGGACCACTGGGAGCCCAGGATAAACTCATCTTT. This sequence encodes CACDGPLGAQDKLIF.

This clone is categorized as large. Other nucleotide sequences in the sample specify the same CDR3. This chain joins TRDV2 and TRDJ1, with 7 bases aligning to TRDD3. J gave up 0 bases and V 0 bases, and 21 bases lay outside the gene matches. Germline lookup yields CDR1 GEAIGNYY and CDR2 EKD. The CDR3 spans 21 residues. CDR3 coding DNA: TGTGCCTGTGACACCCTTCGTCCCACAAGCGTTACTGGGGATGACACCGATAAACTCATCTTT. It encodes CACDTLRPTSVTGDDTDKLIF.

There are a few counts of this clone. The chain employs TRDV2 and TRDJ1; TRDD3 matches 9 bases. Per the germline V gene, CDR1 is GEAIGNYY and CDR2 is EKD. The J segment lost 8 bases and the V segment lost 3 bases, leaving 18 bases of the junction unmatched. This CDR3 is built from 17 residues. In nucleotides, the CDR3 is TGTGCCTGTGACCATATGACGACCCTGTACTGGGGGACAAAACTCATCTTT. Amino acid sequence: CACDHMTTLYWGTKLIF.

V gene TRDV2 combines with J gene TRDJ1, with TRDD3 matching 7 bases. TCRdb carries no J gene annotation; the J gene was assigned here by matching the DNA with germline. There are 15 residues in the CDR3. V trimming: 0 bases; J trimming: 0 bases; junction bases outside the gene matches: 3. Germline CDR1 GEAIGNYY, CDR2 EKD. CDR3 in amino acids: CACDTVGEYTDKLIF. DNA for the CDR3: TGTGCCTGTGACACCGTGGGGGAGTACACCGATAAACTCATCTTT.

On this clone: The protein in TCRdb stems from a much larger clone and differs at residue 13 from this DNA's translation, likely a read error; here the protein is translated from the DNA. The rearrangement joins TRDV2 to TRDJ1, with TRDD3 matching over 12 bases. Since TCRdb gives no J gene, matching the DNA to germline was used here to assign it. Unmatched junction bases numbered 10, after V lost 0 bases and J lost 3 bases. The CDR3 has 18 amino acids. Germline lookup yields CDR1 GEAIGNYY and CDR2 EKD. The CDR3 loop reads CACDTVLGDTRAADKLIF. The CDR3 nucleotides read TGTGCCTGTGACACCGTACTGGGGGATACCCGCGCGGCCGATAAACTCATCTTT.

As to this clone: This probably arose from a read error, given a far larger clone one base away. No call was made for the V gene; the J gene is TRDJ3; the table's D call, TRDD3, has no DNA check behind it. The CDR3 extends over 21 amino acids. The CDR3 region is CACDPALTGVLYSWDTRQMFF. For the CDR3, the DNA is TGTGCCTGTGACCCCGCCCTTACTGGGGTCCTTTACTCCTGGGACACCCGACAGATGTTTTTC.

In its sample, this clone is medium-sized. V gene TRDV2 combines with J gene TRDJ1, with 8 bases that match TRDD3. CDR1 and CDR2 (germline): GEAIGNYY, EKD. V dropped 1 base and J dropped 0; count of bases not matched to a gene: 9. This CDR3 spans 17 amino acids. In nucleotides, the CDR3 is TGTGCCTGTGACACTGCTGGGATACGGGAGGACACCGATAAACTCATCTTT. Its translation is CACDTAGIREDTDKLIF.

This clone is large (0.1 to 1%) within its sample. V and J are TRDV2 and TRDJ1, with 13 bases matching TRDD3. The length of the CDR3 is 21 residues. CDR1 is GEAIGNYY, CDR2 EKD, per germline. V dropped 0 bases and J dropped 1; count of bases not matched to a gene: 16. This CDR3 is CACDTLVLGDTRIRGTDKLIF. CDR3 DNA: TGTGCCTGTGACACCCTCGTACTGGGGGATACGCGCATAAGGGGCACCGATAAACTCATCTTT.

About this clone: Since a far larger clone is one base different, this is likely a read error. The CDR3 spells CACDTVRVLHAGPDTDKLIF. Here the CDR3 DNA reads TGTGCCTGTGACACCGTTCGTGTCCTACACGCCGGACCCGACACCGATAAACTCATCTTT. The J gene is TRDJ1, the V gene TRDV2, with D possibly being TRDD2 (6 bases). Since TCRdb gives no J gene, matching the DNA to germline was used here to assign it. Germline assignment: CDR1 GEAIGNYY and CDR2 EKD. The length of the CDR3 is 20 residues. Trimming left V 0 bases short and J 0 bases short, with 25 bases between.

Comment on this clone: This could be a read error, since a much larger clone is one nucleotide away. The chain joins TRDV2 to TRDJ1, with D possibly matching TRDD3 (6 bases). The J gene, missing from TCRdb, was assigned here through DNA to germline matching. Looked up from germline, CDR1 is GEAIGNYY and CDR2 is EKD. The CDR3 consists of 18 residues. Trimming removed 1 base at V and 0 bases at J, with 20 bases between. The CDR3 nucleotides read TGTGCCTGTGACACTCTGGGGACTCAACCCTTATACACCGATAAACTCATCTTT. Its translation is CACDTLGTQPLYTDKLIF.

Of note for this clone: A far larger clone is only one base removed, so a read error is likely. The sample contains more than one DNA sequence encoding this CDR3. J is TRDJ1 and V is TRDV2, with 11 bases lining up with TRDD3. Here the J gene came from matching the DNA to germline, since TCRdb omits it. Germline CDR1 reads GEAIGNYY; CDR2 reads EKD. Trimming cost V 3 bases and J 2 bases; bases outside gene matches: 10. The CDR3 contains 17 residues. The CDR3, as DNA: TGTGCCTGTGACGGACTTGGTGGGGGATACGCGACCGATAAACTCATCTTT. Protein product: CACDGLGGGYATDKLIF.

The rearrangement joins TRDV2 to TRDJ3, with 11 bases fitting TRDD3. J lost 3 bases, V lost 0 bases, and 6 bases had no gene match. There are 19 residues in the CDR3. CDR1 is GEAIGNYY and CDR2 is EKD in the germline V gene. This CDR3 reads CACDTVLGDTNWDTRQMFF. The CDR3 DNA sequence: TGTGCCTGTGACACCGTGCTGGGGGATACTAACTGGGACACCCGACAGATGTTTTTC.

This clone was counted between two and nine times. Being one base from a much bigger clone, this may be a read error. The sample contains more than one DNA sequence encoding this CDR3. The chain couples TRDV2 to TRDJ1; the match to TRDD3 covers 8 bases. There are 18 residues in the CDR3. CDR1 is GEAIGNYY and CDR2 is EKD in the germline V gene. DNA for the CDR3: TGTGCCTGTGACACGCTTTTGCTGGGGGAAAAGTACACAGATAAACTCATCTTT. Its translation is CACDTLLLGEKYTDKLIF.

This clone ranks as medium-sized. The CDR3 DNA sequence: TGTGCCTGTGACACCCTAAACGCCCAGAACTGGGGGATACAGGCCGATAAACTCATCTTT. Translated: CACDTLNAQNWGIQADKLIF. The rearrangement links TRDV2 to TRDJ1, with 12 nucleotides matching TRDD3. V dropped 0 bases and J dropped 3; count of bases not matched to a gene: 16. The CDR3 covers 20 residues. The V gene's germline CDR1 is GEAIGNYY and CDR2 EKD.

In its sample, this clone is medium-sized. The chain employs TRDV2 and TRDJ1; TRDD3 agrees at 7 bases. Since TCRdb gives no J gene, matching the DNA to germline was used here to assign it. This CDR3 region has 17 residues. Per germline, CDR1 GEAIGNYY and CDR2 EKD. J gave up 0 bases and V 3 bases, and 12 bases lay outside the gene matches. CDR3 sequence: CACDSLWGSSYTDKLIF. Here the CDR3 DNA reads TGTGCCTGTGACTCTCTCTGGGGGTCCTCATACACCGATAAACTCATCTTT.

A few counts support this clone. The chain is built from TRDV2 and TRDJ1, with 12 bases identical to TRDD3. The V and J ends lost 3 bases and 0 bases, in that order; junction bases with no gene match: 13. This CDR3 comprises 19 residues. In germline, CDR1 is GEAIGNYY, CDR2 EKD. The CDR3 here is CACDPVLGDTNPYTDKLIF. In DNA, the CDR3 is TGTGCCTGTGACCCTGTACTGGGGGATACCAACCCGTACACCGATAAACTCATCTTT.

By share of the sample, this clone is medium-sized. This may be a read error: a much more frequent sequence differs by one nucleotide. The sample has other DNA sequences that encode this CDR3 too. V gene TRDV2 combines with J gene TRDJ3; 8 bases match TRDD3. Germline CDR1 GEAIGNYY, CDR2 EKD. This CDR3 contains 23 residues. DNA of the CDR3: TGTGCCTGTGACACCCTCGATACTGGGGGTCCCCTACCCCCCTCCTGGGACACTCGACAGATGTTTTTC. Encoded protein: CACDTLDTGGPLPPSWDTRQMFF.

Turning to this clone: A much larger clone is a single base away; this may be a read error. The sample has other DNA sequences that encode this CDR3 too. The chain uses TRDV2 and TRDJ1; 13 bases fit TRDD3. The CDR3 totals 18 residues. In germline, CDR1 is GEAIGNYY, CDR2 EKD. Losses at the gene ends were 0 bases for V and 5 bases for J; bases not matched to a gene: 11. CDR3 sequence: CACDTLLGDTRLSDKLIF. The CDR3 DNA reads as TGTGCCTGTGACACCCTACTGGGGGATACGCGTCTTTCTGATAAACTCATCTTT.

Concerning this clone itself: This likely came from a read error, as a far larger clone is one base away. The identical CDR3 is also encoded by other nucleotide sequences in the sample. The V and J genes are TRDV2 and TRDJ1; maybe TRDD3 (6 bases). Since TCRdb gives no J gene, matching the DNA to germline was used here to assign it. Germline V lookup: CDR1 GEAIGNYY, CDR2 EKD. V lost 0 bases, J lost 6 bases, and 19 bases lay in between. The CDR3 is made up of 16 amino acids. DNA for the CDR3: TGTGCCTGTGACACCCTTGGTTGGGGGCAACTTAATAAACTCATCTTT. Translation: CACDTLGWGQLNKLIF.

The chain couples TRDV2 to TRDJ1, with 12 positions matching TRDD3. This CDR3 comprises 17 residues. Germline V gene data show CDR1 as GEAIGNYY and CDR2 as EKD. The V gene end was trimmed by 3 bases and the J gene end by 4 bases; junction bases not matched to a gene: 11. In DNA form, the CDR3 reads TGTGCCTGTGACGCTCTACTGGGGGATACCGGGAACGATAAACTCATCTTT. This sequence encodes CACDALLGDTGNDKLIF.